Listed here are 16 T cell receptor beta chains from one sample, sequenced in a study of shared clonotypes between healthy human individuals. Sequencing was performed with immunoSEQ multiplex PCR; in TCRdb, only in-frame clones are kept and a portion is missing. This table has 450,000 to 500,000 clones, over 60% appearing once. Specimen: PBMCs. The receptors were sampled from a woman aged 35 to 49 in good health. Some clones in this sample may be carry-over from other donors' samples.

The DNA of the CDR3 is TGTGCCAGCTCACCATTGCGGACAGGGAACAATGAGCAGTTCTTC. Translating gives CASSPLRTGNNEQFF. This sequence joins TRBV18 and TRBJ2-1; 8 bases align to TRBD1. This CDR3 is built from 15 residues. The germline CDR1 and CDR2 sequences are KGHSH and LQKENI. Trimming at V came to 2 bases and at J to 5 bases, leaving 5 bases not matched to a gene.

The genes are TRBV28 and TRBJ1-5; the D is unclear. Per the germline V gene, CDR1 is MDHEN and CDR2 is SYDVKM. V lost 5 bases to trimming and J lost 4 bases, with 6 bases between them. This CDR3 region has 12 residues. The CDR3 nucleotides read TGTGCCAGCAGTCTGATTAATCAGCCCCAGCATTTT. Encoded protein: CASSLINQPQHF. The whole variable domain, remainder taken from reference TRBV28 and TRBJ1-5, is DVKVTQSSRYLVKRTGEKVFLECVQDMDHENMFWYRQDPGLGLRLIYFSYDVKMKEKGDIPEGYSVSREKKERFSLILESASTNQTSMYLCASSLINQPQHFGDGTRLSIL.

The chain uses TRBV28 and TRBJ2-5; 9 bases are a match to TRBD2. The DNA end is more similar to TRBJ2-7, so the J call may be wrong. CDR1 is MDHEN, CDR2 SYDVKM, per germline. The CDR3 has 16 residues. Here the CDR3 DNA reads TGTGCCAGCAGCCGTTCAAGGACTAGCGTCTCCTACGAGCAGTACTTC. Protein product: CASSRSRTSVSYEQYF.

The rearrangement links TRBV15 to TRBJ2-5, with TRBD1 matching over 11 bases. The CDR3 loop spans 14 amino acids. Germline CDR1 is LNHNV and CDR2 is YYDKDF (reference sequence). V was clipped by 8 bases and J by 5 bases; unmatched bases: 7. The CDR3 nucleotides are TGTGCCACCCTTGGACAGGGGGCGGGGGAGACCCAGTACTTC. This sequence encodes CATLGQGAGETQYF.

CDR3 nucleotide sequence: TGTGCCAGCAGCCAGGGCGGCACGGTAAACACTGAAGCTTTCTTT. This codes for CASSQGGTVNTEAFF. The chain couples TRBV5-4 to TRBJ1-1; D might be TRBD1 (5 bases). The germline V gene encodes CDR1 SGHNT and CDR2 YYREEE (reference sequence). The V end was cut by 4 bases, the J end by 2 bases, with 15 bases between. The CDR3 runs 15 residues.

The V and J genes are TRBV2 and TRBJ1-4; TRBD1 might be the D (5 bases). This CDR3 contains 13 residues. The V gene's germline CDR1 is SNHLY and CDR2 FYNNEI. Between the trimmed V and J ends, which lost 10 bases and 8 bases, there was a span of 17 bases. DNA for the CDR3: TGTGCCACCCGGGGAGGGGTGGACGAAAAACTGTTTTTT. Amino acid sequence: CATRGGVDEKLFF.

The chain couples TRBV6-6 to TRBJ2-2; 12 positions match TRBD2. Looked up from germline, CDR1 is MNHNY and CDR2 is SVGAGI (reference sequence). V lost 6 bases, J lost 7 bases, and 3 bases stayed unmatched. This CDR3 has 14 residues. CDR3 loop: CASRRGLAGGELFF. CDR3 nucleotide sequence: TGTGCCAGCAGGAGGGGACTAGCGGGCGGGGAGCTGTTTTTT.

J is TRBJ2-1 and V is TRBV18; D is unresolved. V lost 3 bases and J lost 8, with 20 bases in between. This CDR3 has 16 amino acids. In germline, CDR1 is KGHSH, CDR2 LQKENI. CDR3 nucleotide sequence: TGTGCCAGCTCACCTCGAAGGGCCTCCACCACATATGAGCAGTTCTTC. Translation gives CASSPRRASTTYEQFF.

V and J are TRBV5-1 and TRBJ2-1; D is perhaps TRBD1 (7 bases). In germline, CDR1 is SGHRS, CDR2 YFSETQ. The CDR3 has 18 residues. V gave up 4 bases and J gave up 9 bases, with 29 bases separating them. DNA for the CDR3: TGCGCCAGCAGCCAGATACCTTGGGTCGGACAGGAGGGGAGTGAGCAGTTCTTC. Amino acids: CASSQIPWVGQEGSEQFF. Filled out from reference TRBV5-1 and TRBJ2-1, the complete variable domain reads KAGVTQTPRYLIKTRGQQVTLSCSPISGHRSVSWYQQTPGQGLQFLFEYFSETQRNKGNFPGRFSGRQFSNSRSEMNVSTLELGDSALYLCASSQIPWVGQEGSEQFFGPGTRLTVL.

The chain joins TRBV30 to TRBJ1-1; 7 bases are shared with TRBD1. V dropped 3 bases and J dropped 3; count of bases not matched to a gene: 4. Germline V gene data show CDR1 as GTSNPN and CDR2 as SVGIG (reference sequence). This CDR3 has 13 residues. CDR3 protein: CAWRQGFDTEAFF. The CDR3 DNA reads TGTGCCTGGAGACAGGGGTTCGACACTGAAGCTTTCTTT.

Note on this clone: A single base is all that separates this from a far larger clone, so a read error is likely. The V call is TRBV30, the J call TRBJ2-5; D remains ambiguous. The end of the DNA is better explained by TRBJ2-7, so the J call may be wrong. Germline V gene lookup returns CDR1 GTSNPN and CDR2 SVGIG (reference sequence). CDR3 length: 12 residues. The CDR3 sequence: CAWPQDRYEQYF. In nucleotides, the CDR3 is TGTGCCTGGCCGCAGGACCGCTACGAGCAGTACTTC.

The rearrangement links TRBV9 to TRBJ1-2; the D is unclear. Trimming removed 0 bases at V and 2 bases at J, with 8 bases between. The CDR3 loop spans 14 amino acids. CDR1 SGDLS and CDR2 YYNGEE come from the germline V gene. The chain's CDR3 is CASSVDGFNYGYTF. CDR3 in DNA: TGTGCCAGCAGCGTAGACGGATTCAACTATGGCTACACCTTC.

The chain joins TRBV19 to TRBJ2-3; D unresolved. Looked up from germline, CDR1 is LNHDA and CDR2 is SQIVND (reference sequence). V dropped 1 base and J dropped 2 bases, with 7 bases sitting between them. The CDR3 contains 14 residues. CDR3 loop: CASSIALSTDTQYF. CDR3 in DNA: TGTGCCAGTAGTATAGCGTTGTCCACAGATACGCAGTATTTT.

The chain links TRBV4-1 to TRBJ2-7, with D perhaps matching TRBD1 (5 bases). The germline V gene has CDR1 MGHRA and CDR2 YSYEKL. V was shortened by 1 base and J by 3 bases, with 10 bases between the two germline ends. There are 14 residues in the CDR3. In DNA, the CDR3 is TGCGCCAGCAGCCAAGTCTTAGGGGACTACGAGCAGTACTTC. Translated: CASSQVLGDYEQYF.

Worth noting for this clone: A far more abundant clone sits one base away, making this likely a read error. The V and J genes are TRBV5-1 and TRBJ2-5; D uncertain. The CDR3 has 13 amino acids. Germline V gives CDR1 SGHRS, CDR2 YFSETQ. The CDR3 loop is CASSLEIAEIQYF. The CDR3 DNA reads as TGCGCCAGCAGCTTGGAAATAGCAGAGATCCAGTACTTC.

This clone was recorded once. The rearrangement joins TRBV18 to TRBJ2-2; 9 bases agree with TRBD2. The CDR3 totals 18 residues. The germline CDR1 and CDR2 sequences are KGHSH and LQKENI. V was pared by 3 bases and J by 3 bases, with 11 bases of the junction left unmatched. The CDR3 protein is CASSPYALAGDYTGELFF. The CDR3 nucleotides are TGTGCCAGCTCACCTTACGCTTTAGCGGGAGATTACACCGGGGAGCTGTTTTTT.